A single TCR beta chain is shown here with its context. Its antigen is as yet unknown. The data were obtained in a study of cytomegalovirus exposure and HLA in healthy donors. Turning to the study itself: Around 77% of more than 300 genotyped donors fell in the Caucasian-associated ancestry cluster.

The PCR was carried out with 60 Vbeta primers and 13 Jbeta primers. Clones were read by immunoSEQ multiplex PCR, and TCRdb kept only the in-frame ones, dropping some. This sample has about 100,000 clones, with 79% found just once. Germline V gene sequence: CDR1 MNHEY, CDR2 SVGAGI. The V end lost 2 bases, the J end lost 4 bases, and 6 bases lay between the germline ends. The CDR3 has 12 amino acids. Study findings and constraints: TCR beta V- and J-gene trimming, according to a later analysis, was linked to a missense DCLRE1C variant.

This TCR was recovered from a female donor in good health and CMV-seropositive. Sequences were obtained from PBMCs. This rearrangement joins TRBV6-5 to TRBJ2-7, with D maybe TRBD2 (5 bases). Written as DNA, the CDR3 is TGTGCCAGCAGTTACGGACTGTACGAGCAGTACTTC. Its protein is CASSYGLYEQYF.